The text below deals with one T cell receptor beta chain. This sample is drawn from a study of blood T cell repertoires in COVID-19. Clones were read by immunoSEQ multiplex PCR, and TCRdb kept only the in-frame ones, dropping some. The table records 300,000 to 450,000 clones, over 75% of them present only once. The germline V gene has CDR1 LGHDT and CDR2 YNNKEL (reference sequence). The CDR3 is 14 amino acids. Trimming took 2 bases from V and 0 from J, leaving 8 bases between them. The study drew participants aged about 18 to 89 years from fewer than 30 US areas. The study assigned cohorts using participant-reported clinical history. Two negative PCRs, clearance, or symptom resolution were required of recovered Cohort 3 donors.

The source of this sequence is a man younger than 35 who had recovered from COVID-19. The sequencing input was PBMCs or T cells enriched from blood (not recorded which). The rearrangement uses TRBV3-1 (or the pseudogene TRBV3-2) and TRBJ2-7, with D unresolved. CDR3 amino acids: CASSQSWSSYEQYF. The DNA for the CDR3 is TGTGCCAGCAGCCAATCCTGGAGCTCCTACGAGCAGTACTTC.